This T cell receptor beta chain was identified during a study of T cell responses to AZD1222 COVID-19 vaccine. Some clones are missing from TCRdb's copy, which holds only in-frame ones; the method was immunoSEQ multiplex PCR. Here the sample spans under 120,000 clones, around 95% being singletons. From germline, CDR1 is MGHRA and CDR2 YSYEKL. CDR3 size: 15 residues. V gave up 3 bases and J gave up 4 bases; unmatched junction bases: 7. This clonotype was obtained from an adult in good health. The V call is TRBV4-1, the J call TRBJ1-2, with 8 positions matching TRBD1. The sequencing used peripheral blood, collected on day 0 of AZD1222 vaccination. The CDR3 DNA reads as TGCGCCAGCAGCCAGCAGACAGGGGAGAGCTATGGCTACACCTTC. Residues: CASSQQTGESYGYTF.